Sequencing of this T cell receptor (beta chain) was carried out in a study of beta chain features in type 1 diabetes. This clone appeared a few times. Its target is unknown. All of the isolated RNA was reverse transcribed, so expressed TCRB transcripts were sequenced. Only in-frame clones appear in the TCRdb table, and some are missing; sequencing was by immunoSEQ multiplex PCR. Among roughly 730,000 clones, about an eighth were seen once, and the ten largest hold 0.022%. This CDR3 is 12 amino acids long. Germline CDR1 and CDR2: KGHSH and LQKENI. V dropped 3 bases and J dropped 5 bases, with 7 bases sitting between them. Study-wide findings and caveats: There was a moderate but significant shortening of TCRB CDR3s in all four CD4+ subsets of Type 1 diabetes patients.

Sequences were obtained from naive CD4+ T cells from blood. This receptor was taken from a man in his late teens or twenties with type 1 diabetes. The rearrangement joins TRBV18 to TRBJ1-2; D call uncertain. As DNA, the CDR3 is TGTGCCAGCTCACCGGGTGGGTATGGCTACACCTTC. It translates to CASSPGGYGYTF.